Below, 23 T cell receptor beta chains from the same sample are listed, as sequenced in a study of memory CD4+ T cells and cytomegalovirus serostatus. The method was immunoSEQ multiplex PCR; TCRdb's version includes in-frame clones alone and lacks a portion of them. The sample carries 55,000 or so clones, around 83% recorded once. The sort gate was single viable CD3+CD4+CD8-CD45RO+ cells for memory CD4+ T cells. Input material: memory CD4+ T cells from blood. All receptors come from an adult in good health and CMV-seropositive.

This chain uses TRBV7-2 with TRBJ1-1; the D gene is possibly TRBD1 (5 bases). The germline V gene encodes CDR1 SGHTA and CDR2 FQGNSA. This CDR3 has 15 residues. Trimming removed 5 bases from V and 1 base from J, with 14 bases in between. The CDR3 DNA is TGTGCCAGCAGCCGCCCGGGGCAGAGGAACACTGAAGCTTTCTTT. Its protein is CASSRPGQRNTEAFF.

The V gene is TRBV9, the J gene TRBJ2-3; D not certain. The length of the CDR3 is 13 residues. The germline V gene has CDR1 SGDLS and CDR2 YYNGEE. V lost 2 bases, J lost 2 bases, and 6 bases lay in between. The CDR3 DNA is TGTGCCAGCAGCGTTGGGATCACAGATACGCAGTATTTT. Protein product: CASSVGITDTQYF.

CDR3 in amino acids: CASSLDRGGPDTQYF. CDR3 nucleotides: TGTGCCAGCAGCTTAGACCGCGGGGGCCCGGATACGCAGTATTTT. V is TRBV7-2 and J is TRBJ2-3, with a weak D call TRBD2 (7 bases). Germline V CDR1 and CDR2: SGHTA, FQGNSA. V gave up 1 base and J gave up 6 bases, with 14 bases separating them. The CDR3 covers 15 residues.

The chain is built from TRBV2 and TRBJ1-1; 7 nucleotides match TRBD1. The V gene's germline CDR1 is SNHLY and CDR2 FYNNEI. V lost 7 bases and J lost 5; bases outside the gene matches: 13. The CDR3 extends over 15 amino acids. The CDR3 coding sequence is TGTGCCAGCATATTTGAACCAAACAGGGGTACTGAAGCTTTCTTT. Translated, it gives CASIFEPNRGTEAFF.

The rearrangement uses TRBV9 and TRBJ1-2, with TRBD1 identical over 8 bases. Trimming took 4 bases from V and 2 from J; bases not matched to a gene: 4. There are 14 residues in the CDR3. The germline CDR1 and CDR2 sequences are SGDLS and YYNGEE. CDR3 amino acids: CASSSGQGNYGYTF. CDR3 bases: TGTGCCAGCAGCTCCGGACAGGGAAACTATGGCTACACCTTC.

In DNA form, the CDR3 reads TGCGCCAGCAGCCCACGGGCGGACGGGGCGAGAGCCGAGCAGTACTTC. Protein product: CASSPRADGARAEQYF. The chain uses TRBV5-1 and TRBJ2-7; D possibly matches TRBD1 or TRBD2 (5 bases each). Germline CDR1 and CDR2: SGHRS and YFSETQ. V was cut by 4 bases and J by 6 bases, with 23 bases left in between. This CDR3 region has 16 residues. The complete variable domain, with remaining parts taken from reference TRBV5-1 and TRBJ2-7, reads KAGVTQTPRYLIKTRGQQVTLSCSPISGHRSVSWYQQTPGQGLQFLFEYFSETQRNKGNFPGRFSGRQFSNSRSEMNVSTLELGDSALYLCASSPRADGARAEQYFGPGTRLTVT.

This chain links TRBV18 with TRBJ2-7; 10 nucleotides match TRBD1. V lost 3 bases and J lost 1; bases outside the gene matches: 3. CDR1 is KGHSH and CDR2 is LQKENI in the germline V gene. The CDR3 consists of 15 residues. CDR3 sequence reads: CASSPTGGASYEQYF. DNA for the CDR3: TGTGCCAGCTCACCGACAGGGGGCGCGTCCTACGAGCAGTACTTC.

V gene TRBV11-2 combines with J gene TRBJ2-1; D gene unclear. Germline CDR1 reads SGHAT; CDR2 reads FQNNGV. This CDR3 region has 12 residues. V dropped 5 bases and J dropped 7 bases, with 9 bases sitting between them. The CDR3 spells CASSRLGNEQFF. CDR3 bases: TGTGCCAGCAGCCGTCTGGGGAATGAGCAGTTCTTC.

The chain links TRBV7-2 to TRBJ1-2; no definite D call. The CDR3 contains 17 residues. V was cut by 0 bases and J by 4 bases, with 18 bases left in between. Looked up from germline, CDR1 is SGHTA and CDR2 is FQGNSA. The CDR3 DNA sequence: TGTGCCAGCAGCTTAGCACTAGGGAGAGGTCTGCGCTATGGCTACACCTTC. It yields the protein CASSLALGRGLRYGYTF.

This clone was found a few times. V and J are TRBV9 and TRBJ1-6; D may be TRBD1 (6 bases). V was shortened by 0 bases and J by 7 bases, with 11 bases between the two germline ends. Germline V lookup: CDR1 SGDLS, CDR2 YYNGEE. The CDR3 is made up of 15 amino acids. The CDR3 nucleotides read TGTGCCAGCAGCGTAGGGGACACCGGAAATTCACCCCTCCACTTT. Protein product: CASSVGDTGNSPLHF.

This rearrangement joins TRBV7-6 to TRBJ1-1; D might be TRBD1 (6 bases). V gave up 2 bases and J gave up 1 base, with 11 bases separating them. CDR1 is SGHVS, CDR2 FNYEAQ, per germline. The CDR3 length is 15 residues. Here the CDR3 DNA reads TGTGCCAGCAGCTTAACGGGGGCGTCGAACACTGAAGCTTTCTTT. It encodes CASSLTGASNTEAFF.

The rearrangement links TRBV7-9 to TRBJ1-5; TRBD1 aligns across 8 bases. CDR1 SEHNR and CDR2 FQNEAQ come from the germline V gene (reference sequence). CDR3 size: 15 residues. The trim removed 5 bases at V and 4 bases at J, leaving 7 bases unmatched. CDR3 coding DNA: TGTGCCAGCAGCGCGACAGGGGTTCAAAATCAGCCCCAGCATTTT. Protein: CASSATGVQNQPQHF.

The V and J genes are TRBV6-4 and TRBJ2-3; TRBD1 matches at 7 bases. This CDR3 spans 13 amino acids. From germline, CDR1 is MRHNA and CDR2 SNTAGT. Trimming took 6 bases from V and 5 from J; bases not matched to a gene: 5. The CDR3 loop is CASSLTGQDTQYF. The CDR3 coding sequence is TGTGCCAGCAGCCTGACAGGGCAAGATACGCAGTATTTT.

CDR3: CASSRLGPSPHEQYF. The CDR3 region has the DNA TGTGCCAGCAGCCGACTAGGGCCTTCTCCCCACGAGCAGTACTTC. This sequence joins TRBV7-9 and TRBJ2-7; D is perhaps TRBD2 (6 bases). CDR1 is SEHNR, CDR2 FQNEAQ, per germline (reference sequence). The CDR3 length is 15 residues. V lost 5 bases to trimming and J lost 5 bases, with 19 bases between them. The whole variable domain, filled in from reference TRBV7-9 and TRBJ2-7, reads DTGVSQNPRHKITKRGQNVTFRCDPISEHNRLYWYRQTLGQGPEFLTYFQNEAQLEKSRLLSDRFSAERPKGSFSTLEIQRTEQGDSAMYLCASSRLGPSPHEQYFGPGTRLTVT.

The gene calls are TRBV19 and TRBJ1-2; D uncertain. V was cut by 6 bases and J by 5 bases, with 28 bases left in between. Germline V gene sequence: CDR1 LNHDA, CDR2 SQIVND (reference sequence). There are 18 residues in the CDR3. The CDR3 region is CASRALIGGSRGPYGYTF. CDR3 bases: TGTGCCAGTAGAGCCTTAATCGGAGGGAGCAGAGGCCCTTATGGCTACACCTTC.

The chain joins TRBV12-5 to TRBJ1-5; D perhaps matches TRBD1 (5 bases). The CDR3 is 14 residues long. Germline CDR1 is LGHNT and CDR2 is FRNRAP. Trimming stripped 3 bases from V and 1 base from J, with 7 bases between. CDR3 sequence: CASGFGDSNQPQHF. The CDR3 bases are TGTGCTAGTGGTTTTGGGGACAGCAATCAGCCCCAGCATTTT.

The V gene is TRBV5-1, the J gene TRBJ2-1, with 7 bases fitting TRBD2. In germline, CDR1 is SGHRS, CDR2 YFSETQ. This CDR3 has 17 amino acids. V was pared by 3 bases and J by 0 bases, with 9 bases of the junction left unmatched. This chain's CDR3 is CASSWGFGGSSYNEQFF. CDR3 in DNA: TGCGCCAGCAGCTGGGGATTCGGCGGGAGCTCCTACAATGAGCAGTTCTTC.

This chain joins TRBV15 and TRBJ1-3; no clear D gene. This CDR3 is built from 15 residues. The germline V gene encodes CDR1 LNHNV and CDR2 YYDKDF (reference sequence). V was pared by 0 bases and J by 2 bases, with 8 bases between. As DNA, the CDR3 is TGTGCCACCAGCAGAGATGGAGGGACTGGAAACACCATATATTTT. Translating gives CATSRDGGTGNTIYF. The full variable domain, in which reference TRBV15 and TRBJ1-3 provide the parts outside the CDR3, is DAMVIQNPRYQVTQFGKPVTLSCSQTLNHNVMYWYQQKSSQAPKLLFHYYDKDFNNEADTPDNFQSRRPNTSFCFLDIRSPGLGDTAMYLCATSRDGGTGNTIYFGEGSWLTVV.

The rearrangement links TRBV7-6 to TRBJ2-7; D may be TRBD1 (7 bases). Germline loops: CDR1 SGHVS, CDR2 FNYEAQ. Trimming cost V 1 base and J 5 bases, with 21 bases left between them. The length of the CDR3 is 17 residues. The CDR3 is CASSLGALVGRGDEQYF. As DNA, the CDR3 is TGTGCCAGCAGCTTAGGGGCTTTGGTGGGCAGGGGGGACGAGCAGTACTTC.

This clone has only a few counts. The V and J genes are TRBV7-9 and TRBJ1-3; D uncertain. Germline loops: CDR1 SEHNR, CDR2 FQNEAQ (reference sequence). V was shortened by 3 bases and J by 0 bases, with 15 bases between the two germline ends. The CDR3 contains 17 residues. This CDR3 reads CASSFLAGVSSGNTIYF. The CDR3 DNA sequence: TGTGCCAGCAGCTTCTTGGCCGGGGTGAGCTCTGGAAACACCATATATTTT.

This chain uses TRBV7-2 with TRBJ1-1; 7 bases map to TRBD1. The CDR3 consists of 17 residues. Germline V gene data show CDR1 as SGHTA and CDR2 as FQGNSA. With 1 base clipped from V and 0 bases from J, the junction kept 8 bases outside the gene matches. This chain's CDR3 is CASSLERGLGMNTEAFF. Here the CDR3 DNA reads TGTGCCAGCAGCTTAGAAAGGGGGCTTGGGATGAACACTGAAGCTTTCTTT.

This clone was observed a single time. The V and J genes are TRBV10-1 and TRBJ1-5; D gene ambiguous. CDR1 and CDR2 from the germline V gene are WNHNN and SYGVQD (reference sequence). The CDR3 consists of 14 residues. Between the trimmed V and J ends, which lost 10 bases and 0 bases, there was a span of 13 bases. The chain's CDR3 is CAILRTYSNQPQHF. Here the CDR3 DNA reads TGCGCCATCCTACGGACTTATAGCAATCAGCCCCAGCATTTT.

The CDR3 here is CAIRGRSDQPQHF. CDR3 sequence (DNA): TGTGCCATCAGGGGGAGGAGTGATCAGCCCCAGCATTTT. The chain uses TRBV10-3 and TRBJ1-5; D is undetermined. Germline V gives CDR1 ENHRY, CDR2 SYGVKD. The CDR3 runs 13 residues. The V and J ends lost 6 bases and 5 bases respectively, with 11 bases between them.